The 16 T cell receptor beta chains listed next were all sequenced from one sample in a study of T cells after posttransplantation cyclophosphamide. Sequencing used immunoSEQ multiplex PCR; TCRdb keeps in-frame clones, though not all of them. The data show approximately 50,000 clones, roughly 94% seen once. The sequenced material came from PBMCs. These receptors all stem from a woman between 25 and 40 years old in good health and a related stem cell transplant donor.

The V and J genes are TRBV28 and TRBJ2-3; TRBD2 matches 7 bases. This CDR3 is 13 amino acids long. With V trimmed by 2 bases and J by 10 bases, 6 bases remained unmatched. Germline V gene data show CDR1 as MDHEN and CDR2 as SYDVKM. CDR3 bases: TGTGCCAGCAGTTTAAGAGTCCGGGGGGCGCAGTATTTT. Protein: CASSLRVRGAQYF.

The rearrangement links TRBV29-1 to TRBJ2-7; D is possibly TRBD2 (6 bases). There are 14 residues in the CDR3. The V end lost 5 bases, the J end lost 3 bases, and 17 bases lay between the germline ends. Germline CDR1 is SQVTM and CDR2 is ANQGSEA. The CDR3 sequence is CSVSEGPLNYEQYF. CDR3 nucleotide sequence: TGCAGCGTTTCGGAGGGGCCACTTAACTACGAGCAGTACTTC.

The CDR3 DNA sequence: TGTGCCAGTAGTATAAGTGGGACTTACTATGGCTACACCTTC. As protein: CASSISGTYYGYTF. This sequence joins TRBV19 and TRBJ1-2; a possible D gene is TRBD1 (5 bases). From germline, CDR1 is LNHDA and CDR2 SQIVND (reference sequence). Trimming left V 2 bases short and J 3 bases short, with 10 bases between. The length of the CDR3 is 14 residues.

This chain joins TRBV6-6 and TRBJ2-1; the D is unclear. The germline V gene encodes CDR1 MNHNY and CDR2 SVGAGI (reference sequence). The CDR3 length is 13 residues. The germline V and J ends were trimmed by 5 bases and 7 bases, with 12 bases remaining between them. The CDR3: CASSRRSQNEQFF. In DNA form, the CDR3 reads TGTGCCAGCAGTCGCCGGAGTCAGAATGAGCAGTTCTTC.

This clone was seen only once. This sequence joins TRBV5-5 and TRBJ2-2, with TRBD2 identical over 9 bases. CDR1 and CDR2 (germline): SGHKS, YYEKEE (reference sequence). The trim removed 2 bases at V and 7 bases at J, leaving 9 bases unmatched. The CDR3 extends over 16 amino acids. CDR3 amino acids: CASSFGRGGGSGELFF. CDR3 coding DNA: TGTGCCAGCAGCTTTGGGCGGGGGGGCGGAAGCGGGGAGCTGTTTTTT.

The gene calls are TRBV15 and TRBJ1-2; D is perhaps TRBD1 (5 bases). The CDR3 is 15 residues long. Deletions cut 3 bases from V and 4 bases from J, with 15 bases between. Germline V gene data show CDR1 as LNHNV and CDR2 as YYDKDF (reference sequence). The CDR3 loop reads CATSSVRDSFYGYTF. CDR3 nucleotides: TGTGCCACCAGCAGTGTCAGGGATTCCTTCTATGGCTACACCTTC.

This chain links TRBV4-3 with TRBJ2-7, with TRBD1 matching over 9 bases. CDR3 length equals 16 residues. Unmatched junction bases numbered 8, after V lost 3 bases and J lost 2 bases. Germline V gene lookup returns CDR1 LGHNA and CDR2 YSLEER. CDR3 DNA sequence: TGCGCCAGCAGCCACGAACAGGGGGCAGCCCCCTACGAGCAGTACTTC. Translation gives CASSHEQGAAPYEQYF.

The genes are TRBV30 and TRBJ1-1; tentatively, D is TRBD1 (5 bases). The ends were cut back, 4 bases at V and 7 bases at J, with 16 bases in the middle. Germline-derived CDR1 and CDR2 are GTSNPN and SVGIG (reference sequence). The CDR3 contains 13 residues. CDR3 sequence: CAWTVSQGIEAFF. The CDR3 bases are TGTGCCTGGACCGTGTCGCAGGGCATTGAAGCTTTCTTT.

This clone was seen only once. The genes are TRBV5-1 and TRBJ1-2; 8 nucleotides align to TRBD1. V was pared by 4 bases and J by 4 bases, with 9 bases of the junction left unmatched. This CDR3 has 15 amino acids. Per the germline V gene, CDR1 is SGHRS and CDR2 is YFSETQ. The CDR3 nucleotides are TGCGCCAGCAGCCCAGAGCAGGGGGCAAGCTATGGCTACACCTTC. Translating gives CASSPEQGASYGYTF.

This sequence joins TRBV7-3 and TRBJ1-5; D is ambiguous. V lost 3 bases and J 2 bases, leaving 20 bases between the germline ends. The CDR3 length is 18 residues. The germline V gene has CDR1 SGHTA and CDR2 FQGTGA. The CDR3 nucleotides are TGTGCCAGCAGCTTGCTAATGACTGAGGGTGACGGCAATCAGCCCCAGCATTTT. Its translation: CASSLLMTEGDGNQPQHF. Looking up the rest from reference TRBV7-3 and TRBJ1-5 gives the full variable domain: GAGVSQTPSNKVTEKGKYVELRCDPISGHTALYWYRQSLGQGPEFLIYFQGTGAADDSGLPNDRFFAVRPEGSVSTLKIQRTERGDSAVYLCASSLLMTEGDGNQPQHFGDGTRLSIL.

A few counts support this clone. The chain has TRBV18 and TRBJ1-2, with unresolved D. This CDR3 has 15 amino acids. The germline CDR1 and CDR2 sequences are KGHSH and LQKENI. V was shortened by 0 bases and J by 4 bases, with 12 bases between the two germline ends. As DNA, the CDR3 is TGTGCCAGCTCACCACCATCTTTAGTTAGCTATGGCTACACCTTC. It translates to CASSPPSLVSYGYTF. Combining the CDR3 with reference TRBV18 and TRBJ1-2 gives the whole variable domain NAGVMQNPRHLVRRRGQEARLRCSPMKGHSHVYWYRQLPEEGLKFMVYLQKENIIDESGMPKERFSAEFPKEGPSILRIQQVVRGDSAAYFCASSPPSLVSYGYTFGSGTRLTVV.

The chain carries TRBV15 and TRBJ2-7, with 8 bases lining up with TRBD1. In germline, CDR1 is LNHNV, CDR2 YYDKDF (reference sequence). V shed 8 bases, J shed 3 bases, and the junction held 9 bases outside the gene matches. The CDR3 is 14 residues long. In DNA, the CDR3 is TGTGCCACCTCACGGACCGACAGGGGCTACGAGCAGTACTTC. Protein product: CATSRTDRGYEQYF. Variable domain in full (rest from reference TRBV15 and TRBJ2-7): DAMVIQNPRYQVTQFGKPVTLSCSQTLNHNVMYWYQQKSSQAPKLLFHYYDKDFNNEADTPDNFQSRRPNTSFCFLDIRSPGLGDTAMYLCATSRTDRGYEQYFGPGTRLTVT.

This clone was seen only once. The genes are TRBV7-2 and TRBJ1-2; D is uncertain. The germline CDR1 and CDR2 sequences are SGHTA and FQGNSA. The CDR3 is made up of 13 amino acids. V was trimmed by 5 bases and J by 1 base, leaving 8 bases between them. The CDR3 region has the DNA TGTGCCAGCAGCAACAACAGTAACTATGGCTACACCTTC. Its translation is CASSNNSNYGYTF.

The chain couples TRBV5-4 to TRBJ2-5, with TRBD2 as a possible D gene (5 bases). Germline-derived CDR1 and CDR2 are SGHNT and YYREEE (reference sequence). V was trimmed by 0 bases and J by 2 bases, leaving 11 bases between them. This CDR3 has 15 residues. The CDR3 is CASSLDLAIQETQYF. The CDR3 coding sequence is TGTGCCAGCAGCTTGGACCTAGCAATACAAGAGACCCAGTACTTC.

This clone was picked up one time. The gene calls are TRBV27 and TRBJ1-2; D possibly corresponds to TRBD1 (6 bases). Trimming removed 5 bases at V and 0 bases at J, with 16 bases between. The CDR3 is 16 residues long. Looked up from germline, CDR1 is MNHEY and CDR2 is SMNVEV (reference sequence). The CDR3 loop is CASSTLGQPTNYGYTF. The CDR3 region has the DNA TGTGCCAGCAGTACTCTTGGACAGCCTACTAACTATGGCTACACCTTC.

In its sample, this clone was seen once. The rearrangement joins TRBV28 to TRBJ2-7; 10 nucleotides line up with TRBD2. This CDR3 is 14 amino acids long. J lost 4 bases, V lost 5 bases, and 5 bases had no gene match. Germline V gives CDR1 MDHEN, CDR2 SYDVKM. CDR3 residues: CASSSGGGRYEQYF. The CDR3 DNA sequence: TGTGCCAGCAGTAGCGGGGGGGGTAGGTACGAGCAGTACTTC.